The clone carrying this T cell receptor beta chain appeared a few times. Its target is unknown. The data originate from a study of response to subunit inactivated influenza vaccine. Points from the study as a whole: The study's authors posited that every seasonal influenza vaccination enlists few new T cells.

TCRdb re-derived calls from the RT-PCR reads in MiXCR, one entry per CDR3 protein. The data show 540,000 or so distinct CDR3 sequences, with approximately 13% seen just once and less than 15% held by the top ten. The specimen was PBMCs from blood, collected about 40 days after vaccination. The TCR sequence derives from a man aged 50-59 years who received an inactivated influenza vaccine.

In DNA form, the CDR3 reads TGTGCCAGCAGCTTAGCGCCAGCAACTAATGAAAAACTGTTTTTT. This codes for CASSLAPATNEKLFF. This chain joins TRBV7-9 and TRBJ1-4; D not resolved. The CDR3 covers 15 residues. V dropped 0 bases and J dropped 0 bases, with 5 bases sitting between them. Germline loops: CDR1 SEHNR, CDR2 FQNEAQ (reference sequence).